The rows below give T cell receptor beta chains drawn from one sample of a study of T cells in Graves' hyperthyroidism and ophthalmopathy. One entry per CDR3 protein results from TCRdb running MiXCR on the multiplex PCR reads. In the table there are roughly 720,000 distinct CDR3 sequences, around 15% of which are singletons. Material for sequencing was blood. These receptor sequences come from a man aged 50 to 60 with Graves' hyperthyroidism. CDR3s include the opening cysteine and the closing phenylalanine or tryptophan. The D gene is left open where the match is weak. Part of the rows lack a size; the others show once, few, many or a class for expanded clones.

v_call	d_call	j_call	clone_size	cdr3_aa	cdr3_nt
TRBV30	.	TRBJ2-1	.	CAWSVSRGNEQFF	TGTGCCTGGAGTGTAAGTCGAGGGAATGAGCAGTTCTTC
TRBV3-1	TRBD1	TRBJ2-7	few	CASSQDPVGDRDTVRSYEQYF	TGTGCCAGCAGCCAAGATCCAGTAGGGGACAGGGACACTGTTCGTTCCTACGAGCAGTACTTC
TRBV11-2	.	TRBJ2-7	many	CASKVQGSPEQYF	TGTGCCAGCAAAGTTCAGGGTTCGCCCGAGCAGTACTTC
TRBV12-5	.	TRBJ2-1	.	CASGLVAGSSYNEQFF	TGTGCTAGTGGTTTGGTAGCCGGGAGCTCCTACAATGAGCAGTTCTTC
TRBV14	.	TRBJ2-2	.	CASRAVGKIGPGELFF	TGTGCCAGCAGGGCCGTTGGGAAAATCGGACCCGGGGAGCTGTTTTTT
TRBV15	.	TRBJ1-6	.	CATSRESGPLHF	TGTGCCACCAGCAGAGAGTCCGGGCCCCTCCACTTT
TRBV6-1	.	TRBJ1-1	many	CASSWVPYTEAFF	TGTGCCAGCAGTTGGGTTCCTTACACTGAAGCTTTCTTT
TRBV4-2	TRBD2	TRBJ2-7	once	CASSQDIAGAGEQYF	TGTGCCAGCAGCCAAGATATAGCGGGGGCGGGGGAGCAGTACTTC
TRBV7-9	.	TRBJ1-2	many	CASSFIDAQANYGYTF	TGTGCCAGCAGCTTTATCGACGCACAGGCTAACTATGGCTACACCTTC
TRBV7-8	TRBD1	TRBJ2-6	few	CASSFPGQGGYSGANVLTF	TGTGCCAGCAGCTTCCCCGGACAGGGGGGTTACTCTGGGGCCAACGTCCTGACTTTC
TRBV19	.	TRBJ1-5	few	CASSIRTTDYSNQPQHF	TGTGCCAGTAGTATCCGGACTACCGACTATAGCAATCAGCCCCAGCATTTT
TRBV27	TRBD1	TRBJ1-5	.	CASSSGTVGSEPQHF	TGTGCCAGCAGTTCCGGGACAGTGGGTTCGGAGCCCCAGCATTTT
TRBV27	.	TRBJ2-6	few	CASSLVGRTYSGANVLTF	TGTGCCAGCAGTTTGGTCGGTCGGACCTACTCTGGGGCCAACGTCCTGACTTTC
TRBV6-5	TRBD2	TRBJ2-7	many	CASSYSNSGGSYEQYF	TGTGCCAGCAGTTACTCAAATTCGGGAGGGTCTTACGAGCAGTACTTC
TRBV6-2/TRBV6-3	TRBD2	TRBJ2-3	.	CASRPRTSGSGTDTQYF	TGTGCCAGCAGACCCCGGACTAGCGGGAGTGGAACAGATACGCAGTATTTT
TRBV7-9	.	TRBJ2-3	many	CASSQGTDVFTDTQYF	TGTGCCAGCAGCCAAGGGACTGATGTCTTCACAGATACGCAGTATTTT
TRBV28	.	TRBJ1-4	.	CATRVGNEKLFF	TGTGCCACTCGGGTCGGAAATGAAAAACTGTTTTTT
TRBV12-3/TRBV12-4	.	TRBJ1-2	many	CASSLVPGALGYTF	TGTGCCAGCAGTTTAGTGCCGGGGGCTCTTGGCTACACCTTC
TRBV27	.	TRBJ2-3	many	CASSWRGSTDTQYF	TGTGCCAGCAGTTGGCGGGGAAGCACAGATACGCAGTATTTT
TRBV20-1	TRBD1	TRBJ1-1	many	CSAVSPGTGTMNTEAFF	TGCAGTGCGGTATCGCCGGGGACAGGGACCATGAACACTGAAGCTTTCTTT